The 17 T cell receptor beta chains reported below all come from one sample, sequenced in a study of T cells after yellow fever vaccination. A single record per CDR3 protein comes from TCRdb applying MiXCR to the 5' RACE reads. The sample lists 200,000 to 300,000 distinct CDR3 sequences; about 3.9% were seen once. The material sequenced was PBMCs, taken 15 days after the yellow fever booster vaccination. Receptors were obtained from a man younger than 35 who received the YFV17D yellow fever vaccine.

In this sample, this clonotype turned up many times. The gene calls are TRBV12-3 or TRBV12-4 and TRBJ2-5, with 7 bases aligning to TRBD2. This CDR3 region has 13 residues. V was pared by 5 bases and J by 7 bases, with 7 bases of the junction left unmatched. CDR3 sequence reads: CASSPAGRGTQYF. CDR3 DNA: TGTGCCAGCAGTCCAGCGGGGAGGGGGACCCAGTACTTC.

This clonotype came up many times. The CDR3 spells CASSRRTAVNEQYF. CDR3 DNA: TGTGCCAGCAGTCGTCGGACGGCAGTAAACGAGCAGTACTTC. The chain couples TRBV12-3 or TRBV12-4 to TRBJ2-7; no reliable D call. V was pared by 5 bases and J by 5 bases, with 16 bases between. This CDR3 comprises 14 residues.

This clonotype was observed at least ten times. V is TRBV9 and J is TRBJ2-1, with 10 positions matching TRBD2. J was trimmed by 4 bases and V by 0 bases; bases with no gene match: 1. This CDR3 has 15 residues. Germline V gene data show CDR1 as SGDLS and CDR2 as YYNGEE. CDR3 residues: CASSVEAGGYNEQFF. The CDR3 coding sequence is TGTGCCAGCAGCGTAGAAGCGGGGGGGTACAATGAGCAGTTCTTC. The variable domain in full, completed from reference TRBV9 and TRBJ2-1, reads DSGVTQTPKHLITATGQRVTLRCSPRSGDLSVYWYQQSLDQGLQFLIQYYNGEERAKGNILERFSAQQFPDLHSELNLSSLELGDSALYFCASSVEAGGYNEQFFGPGTRLTVL.

This clonotype was observed at least ten times. The chain links TRBV12-3 or TRBV12-4 to TRBJ2-2; maybe TRBD2 (5 bases). The V end lost 4 bases, the J end lost 4 bases, and 16 bases lay between the germline ends. This CDR3 contains 16 residues. DNA for the CDR3: TGTGCCAGCAGTTCCGAAACCCGGAGCGGCACCGGGGAGCTGTTTTTT. It codes for CASSSETRSGTGELFF.

Many counts were recorded for this clonotype. CDR3: CASSSQGGVGQFF. The CDR3 DNA is TGTGCCAGCAGCTCCCAGGGGGGAGTTGGGCAGTTCTTC. The V gene is TRBV7-2, the J gene TRBJ2-1; TRBD1 is a possible D gene (7 bases). Germline loops: CDR1 SGHTA, CDR2 FQGNSA. Deletions cut 4 bases from V and 12 bases from J, with 16 bases between. The CDR3 contains 13 residues.

This clonotype came up many times. The rearrangement links TRBV5-6 to TRBJ1-5; 8 bases are a match to TRBD1. The germline gives CDR1 SGHDT, CDR2 YYEEEE. Unmatched junction bases numbered 8, after V lost 4 bases and J lost 5 bases. The CDR3 extends over 15 amino acids. The DNA for the CDR3 is TGTGCCAGCAGCCTGGCAGGGGGCATTGATCAGCCCCAGCATTTT. It yields the protein CASSLAGGIDQPQHF.

This clonotype was counted many times. At one end, the junction sequence differs from germline, possibly due to a read error. The gene calls are TRBV12-3 or TRBV12-4 and TRBJ2-3, with a tentative D call TRBD2 (5 bases). The CDR3 has 14 amino acids. In DNA, the CDR3 is TGTGCCAGCACTTTACTAGGTCTCACAGATACGCAGTATTTT. Amino acids: CASTLLGLTDTQYF.

This clonotype came up many times. The chain has TRBV11-2 and TRBJ1-2; D is unclear. Germline V gene data show CDR1 as SGHAT and CDR2 as FQNNGV. Trimming cost V 8 bases and J 13 bases, with 20 bases left between them. This CDR3 spans 12 amino acids. The CDR3 DNA reads TGTGCCAGCCTCGGGCAGGTAGCCTCAGCCACCTTC. This gives the protein CASLGQVASATF.

This chain connects TRBV5-1 to TRBJ2-5, with 8 bases that match TRBD2. The CDR3 length is 14 residues. V shed 7 bases and J 5 bases; nucleotides not matched to a gene: 10. From germline, CDR1 is SGHRS and CDR2 YFSETQ. CDR3 in amino acids: CASSTAGGFETQYF. The CDR3 DNA follows: TGCGCCAGCTCCACCGCGGGGGGATTCGAGACCCAGTACTTC. The full variable domain, with the rest looked up from reference TRBV5-1 and TRBJ2-5, is KAGVTQTPRYLIKTRGQQVTLSCSPISGHRSVSWYQQTPGQGLQFLFEYFSETQRNKGNFPGRFSGRQFSNSRSEMNVSTLELGDSALYLCASSTAGGFETQYFGPGTRLLVL.

This clonotype has just a few counts. This chain joins TRBV5-4 and TRBJ2-1; D not certain. CDR3 length equals 12 residues. CDR1 is SGHNT and CDR2 is YYREEE in the germline V gene (reference sequence). With 2 bases removed from V and 7 bases from J, the gap between germline ends came to 7 bases. CDR3 sequence reads: CASSFGRNEQFF. The CDR3 DNA is TGTGCCAGCAGCTTTGGAAGGAATGAGCAGTTCTTC.

As concerns this clonotype: With a much larger clone just one base away, this may be a read error. The V gene is TRBV30, the J gene TRBJ2-3; D is possibly TRBD1 (7 bases). The germline CDR1 and CDR2 sequences are GTSNPN and SVGIG (reference sequence). V was trimmed by 2 bases and J by 4 bases, leaving 10 bases between them. The CDR3 consists of 13 residues. CDR3 nucleotide sequence: TGTGCCTGGAGTCAGGGGGGCGCAGATACGCAGTATTTT. It yields the protein CAWSQGGADTQYF.

This clonotype was counted many times. The chain has TRBV6-5 and TRBJ2-7; no definite D call. Per the germline V gene, CDR1 is MNHEY and CDR2 is SVGAGI. This CDR3 region has 17 residues. Deletions cut 0 bases from V and 3 bases from J, with 18 bases between. The CDR3 DNA sequence: TGTGCCAGCAGTTACTCCCCCGGACCGGCTGAACACTACGAGCAGTACTTC. Translation: CASSYSPGPAEHYEQYF.

The table lists this clonotype with many counts. This chain joins TRBV7-2 and TRBJ2-1, with TRBD2 matching 10 bases. The CDR3 consists of 14 residues. The V segment lost 4 bases and the J segment 14 bases; nucleotides outside the gene matches: 11. CDR1 is SGHTA and CDR2 is FQGNSA in the germline V gene. The CDR3 DNA reads TGTGCCAGCAGCTCGGGACTAGCGCGGGTAAACAAGTTCTTC. It translates to CASSSGLARVNKFF.

Concerning this clonotype itself: A much larger clone differs by one base, so this may be a read error. The V call is TRBV5-6, the J call TRBJ1-3, with D hard to call. Germline assignment: CDR1 SGHDT and CDR2 YYEEEE. CDR3 length: 15 amino acids. In DNA form, the CDR3 reads TGTGCCAGCAGCTTGTTCAGCGACTCTGGATACACCATATATTTT. Translated: CASSLFSDSGYTIYF. The full variable domain, with the rest looked up from reference TRBV5-6 and TRBJ1-3, is DAGVTQSPTHLIKTRGQQVTLRCSPKSGHDTVSWYQQALGQGPQFIFQYYEEEERQRGNFPDRFSGHQFPNYSSELNVNALLLGDSALYLCASSLFSDSGYTIYFGEGSWLTVV.

This clonotype has a count of ten or more. The rearrangement joins TRBV7-2 to TRBJ2-3; possibly TRBD2 for D (6 bases). Germline CDR1 and CDR2: SGHTA and FQGNSA. V lost 2 bases to trimming and J lost 6 bases, with 21 bases between them. This CDR3 region has 17 residues. The DNA of the CDR3 is TGTGCCAGCAGCTTAAGCTTCGCGGGGAAGGAGGACGATACGCAGTATTTT. This translates into CASSLSFAGKEDDTQYF. The full variable domain, completed using reference TRBV7-2 and TRBJ2-3, is GAGVSQSPSNKVTEKGKDVELRCDPISGHTALYWYRQSLGQGLEFLIYFQGNSAPDKSGLPSDRFSAERTGGSVSTLTIQRTQQEDSAVYLCASSLSFAGKEDDTQYFGPGTRLTVL.

In its sample, this clonotype was seen many times. As DNA, the CDR3 is TGCAGCGTTGAAAGCACAGGGGCGAACACTGAAGCTTTCTTT. It yields the protein CSVESTGANTEAFF. This chain joins TRBV29-1 and TRBJ1-1; 7 bases align to TRBD1. This CDR3 region has 14 residues. The germline V gene encodes CDR1 SQVTM and CDR2 ANQGSEA. Trimming took 2 bases from V and 1 from J; bases not matched to a gene: 4.

This clonotype was recorded a few times. This chain connects TRBV18 to TRBJ2-3; 10 positions match TRBD2. Germline V gene data show CDR1 as KGHSH and CDR2 as LQKENI. The CDR3 extends over 15 amino acids. The ends lost 2 bases at V and 5 bases at J; junction bases unmatched: 4. The CDR3 protein is CASSPRASGGDTQYF. DNA of the CDR3: TGTGCCAGCTCACCAAGGGCTAGCGGGGGAGATACGCAGTATTTT. Full variable domain (rest looked up from reference TRBV18 and TRBJ2-3): NAGVMQNPRHLVRRRGQEARLRCSPMKGHSHVYWYRQLPEEGLKFMVYLQKENIIDESGMPKERFSAEFPKEGPSILRIQQVVRGDSAAYFCASSPRASGGDTQYFGPGTRLTVL.